The entry below describes one T cell receptor (beta chain). No antigen is known for it. No much larger clone is present one base from it, and per-base qualities are unavailable. The sample belongs to a study of beta chain features in type 1 diabetes (dated by TCRdb to about 2018). About the full investigation: Mean age, gender distribution, total cell number and subset yield were not different between patients and healthy donors. Across all samples, 90 million to 130 million sorted cells were examined, and cell number per subset correlated strongly with RNA yield. In the study, TCRB repertoires of sorted circulating CD4+ T cell subsets from recently diagnosed type 1 diabetes patients were compared with those of matched healthy donors. Whereas all 30 or so donors provided naive and central memory subsets, regulatory and stem cell-like memory subsets were isolated from just 8 patients and about 8 healthy donors.

The entire isolated RNA was reverse transcribed using the High Capacity cDNA Reverse Transcription Kit, and thus expressed TCRB transcripts were sequenced. Deep immunoSEQ sequencing was performed on naive, central memory and regulatory T cell samples, with an average of roughly 3.6 million total reads per sample. After sorted cells were lysed in RLT buffer, RNA was extracted with DNase-treated RNeasy Micro or Mini kits, with the choice depending on cell number. Each cell subset was processed separately to prevent cross-contamination, with patient and healthy donor samples processed together. The immunoSEQ multiplex PCR was used to amplify TCRB sequences from cDNA, generating 87-bp fragments that spanned the CDR3 region. Amplicons were sequenced on the Illumina HiSeq platform. The authors' analysis ran thus. Synthetic template baselines were used to correct PCR bias computationally, reads within Hamming distance 2 were collapsed, and singletons that could not be merged were discarded. By aligning reads against IMGT, V, D and J genes, CDR3 length, and insertions or deletions at six rearrangement sites were assigned. Within each subset, clonotype counts were normalized to sorted cell number, after which true diversity and Gini coefficients were computed with the tcR R package. The overlap coefficient, calculated on TCRB nucleotide sequences, was used to quantify repertoire sharing. This immuneACCESS table, as held by TCRdb, lists in-frame sequences with V and J called but not all clones. Of the missing ones, under half trace to an unresolved V gene in checked studies; the others have no known cause. V, J and clone size reflect that table, while D and trimming were determined from the DNA. The sample table shows 250,000 to 350,000 clones, and 13% to 15% are seen once. Jointly, the top ten make up roughly 7% of the sample.

General findings and caveats noted by the study authors: PCR may preferentially amplify shorter templates, but because patient and control samples were amplified and corrected together, any resulting skew would affect both groups equally. Type 1 diabetes patients showed a moderate but significant shortening of TCRB CDR3 length in all four CD4+ subsets. The naive, central memory and regulatory TCRB repertoires appeared to resemble one another more closely among patients than among healthy donors. At VDJ recombination sites, type 1 diabetes patients had fewer insertions and more deleted nucleotides, which implies abnormalities in thymic rearrangement. Because the HLA sub-analyses included only small numbers of individuals, any influence of HLA type on TCRB rearrangement was left unresolved. Sequencing cDNA rather than genomic DNA could over-represent highly expressing activated cells, although activation and CD3 levels did not differ between groups.

Each donor gave one peripheral blood draw, approximately 0.11 L on average, collected into heparinised tubes. A BD FACSAria II and a panel including CD45RO, CCR7, CD25, CD127, CD95 and CD27 were used to sort naive, central memory, regulatory and stem cell-like memory CD4+ T cells. A purity above 98% was achieved for all sorted populations. Right away, PBMCs were isolated by Lymphoprep density gradient centrifugation and were stained directly, with no culture step. So that batch effects would be minimized, each experiment stained and sorted samples in pairs, pairing one healthy donor with one patient. Measured from the cysteine to the valine, the CDR3 is 12 residues long. The only DNA kept is the CDR3, 36 bases in frame from the first base. Trimming accounts for 6 bases at V and 7 bases at J, while the number of junction bases matched to no gene is 5.

The sequence was obtained from a man aged 25 to 40 in good health. This chain joins TRBV23-1 to TRBJ2-7, with 8 bases aligning to TRBD1. TRBV23-1 is filed as an ORF, its function uncertain. The sequenced sample consisted of central memory CD4+ T cells from blood. The nucleotides read TGCGCCAGCAGGCACCGACAGGGGGAGCAGTACGTC. This yields the protein CASRHRQGEQYV.